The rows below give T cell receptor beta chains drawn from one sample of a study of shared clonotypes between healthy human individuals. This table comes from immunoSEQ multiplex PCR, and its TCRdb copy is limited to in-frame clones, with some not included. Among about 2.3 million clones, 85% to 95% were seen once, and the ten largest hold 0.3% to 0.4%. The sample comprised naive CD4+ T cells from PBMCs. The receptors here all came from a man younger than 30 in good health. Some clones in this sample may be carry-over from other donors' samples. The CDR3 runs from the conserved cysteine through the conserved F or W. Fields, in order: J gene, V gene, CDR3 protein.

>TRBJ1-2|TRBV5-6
CASSLTRPYGYTF
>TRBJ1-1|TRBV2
CASGRVTEAFF
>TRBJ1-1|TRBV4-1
CASSQGRDRGNTEAFF
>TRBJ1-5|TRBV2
CASSQTRDVFNQPQHF
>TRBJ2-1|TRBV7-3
CASSLRGQGTARSYNEQFF
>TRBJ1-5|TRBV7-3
CASSPQHGSNQPQHF
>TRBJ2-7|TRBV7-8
CASSLGPGPSYEQYF
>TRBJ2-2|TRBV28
CASSLEQKLAPGELFF
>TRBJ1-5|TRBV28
CASRPGTRGSNQPQHF
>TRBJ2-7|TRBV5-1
CASSQSTGTLYEQYF
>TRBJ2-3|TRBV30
CAWDLRFTDTQYF
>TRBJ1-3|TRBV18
CASSPPGNTIYF
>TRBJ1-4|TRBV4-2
CASSQDFNGGPPEKLFF
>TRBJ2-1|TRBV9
CASSPTPGSSYNEQFF
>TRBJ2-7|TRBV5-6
CASSLGGGILTYEQYF
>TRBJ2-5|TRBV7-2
CASSWGLAGEGETQYF
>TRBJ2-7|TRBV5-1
CASTGQGVYEQYF
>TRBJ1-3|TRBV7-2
CASTSSWPGNTIYF
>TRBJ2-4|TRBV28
CASSLSGVKNIQYF
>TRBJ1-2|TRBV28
CASRETGGRGYTF
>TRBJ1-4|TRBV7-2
CASSLAGSNEKLFF
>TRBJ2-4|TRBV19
CASRLAGAKNIQYF
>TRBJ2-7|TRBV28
CASSLGGSRYEQYF
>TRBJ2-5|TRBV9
CASSVAHSTGGQETQYF
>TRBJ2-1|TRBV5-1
CASSLGLAASYNEQFF
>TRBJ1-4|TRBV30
CAWSGRGEKLFF
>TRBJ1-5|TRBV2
CASRSTISNQPQHF
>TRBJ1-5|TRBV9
CASNRGIGEPQHF
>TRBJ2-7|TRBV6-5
CASSYSGGYYEQYF
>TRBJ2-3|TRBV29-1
CSVVWLATRDPDTQYF
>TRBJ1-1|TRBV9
CASSVNSETEAFF
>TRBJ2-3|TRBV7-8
CASSLGAVPSTDTQYF
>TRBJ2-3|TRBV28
CASSQYSGRVTDTQYF
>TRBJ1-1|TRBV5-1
CASTPSYGPGTEAFF
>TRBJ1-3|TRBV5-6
CASSQDRGVIIYF
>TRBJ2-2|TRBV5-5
CASSLLGAGTGELFF
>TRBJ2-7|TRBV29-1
CSVGGWKSGQLYEQYF
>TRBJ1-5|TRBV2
CASSGSWGLGGNQPQHF
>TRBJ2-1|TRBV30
CAWSVPHKQNNEQFF
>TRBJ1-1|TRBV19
CASTLGQGRNTEAFF
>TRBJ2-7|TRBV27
CASSSTYEQYF
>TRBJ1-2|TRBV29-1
CSVVGVRGNYGYTF
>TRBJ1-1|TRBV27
CASGGMNTEAFF
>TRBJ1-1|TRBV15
CATSRDRNTEAFF
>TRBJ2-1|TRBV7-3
CASSFREGEQFF
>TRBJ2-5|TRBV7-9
CASSFWDREETQYF
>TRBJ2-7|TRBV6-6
CASSYEAMKNEQYF